A single sample is the source of the 5 T cell receptor beta chains below, sequenced in a study of blood T cell repertoires in COVID-19. Using immunoSEQ multiplex PCR, the repertoire was profiled, and TCRdb retains in-frame clones only, with some absent. This sample carries some 250,000 clones, roughly nine tenths of them seen once, and the ten largest clones take more than 1%. The sequencing input was PBMCs or T cells enriched from blood (not recorded which). These receptors all stem from a human donor in a cohort exposed to, infected with or recovered from COVID-19 (not recorded which). The donor label of this sample is uncertain.

This chain connects TRBV7-2 to TRBJ2-3; D is possibly TRBD2 (5 bases). Trimming stripped 4 bases from V and 0 bases from J, with 14 bases between. There are 16 residues in the CDR3. Germline CDR1 SGHTA, CDR2 FQGNSA. CDR3 DNA sequence: TGTGCCAGCAGCTGGGCCCTCGCGGGCAGCACAGATACGCAGTATTTT. Protein: CASSWALAGSTDTQYF.

This chain links TRBV2 with TRBJ2-5, with 11 bases fitting TRBD2. CDR1 is SNHLY and CDR2 is FYNNEI in the germline V gene. CDR3 length equals 14 residues. J gave up 5 bases and V 6 bases, and 5 bases lay outside the gene matches. CDR3 protein: CASSPLAGDETQYF. CDR3 bases: TGTGCCAGCAGCCCACTAGCGGGGGATGAGACCCAGTACTTC. The variable domain in full, with the rest retrieved from reference TRBV2 and TRBJ2-5, is EPEVTQTPSHQVTQMGQEVILRCVPISNHLYFYWYRQILGQKVEFLVSFYNNEISEKSEIFDDQFSVERPDGSNFTLKIRSTKLEDSAMYFCASSPLAGDETQYFGPGTRLLVL.

The V call is TRBV18, the J call TRBJ2-7, with 11 positions matching TRBD2. The germline V gene has CDR1 KGHSH and CDR2 LQKENI. After removal of 3 bases from V and 3 bases from J, the junction contained 4 bases not matched to a gene. The CDR3 contains 15 residues. DNA for the CDR3: TGTGCCAGCTCACCCATAGCGGGGGGGGACTACGAGCAGTACTTC. Protein sequence: CASSPIAGGDYEQYF.

Concerning this clone: Within the sample, other DNA sequences also encode this same CDR3. This CDR3 reads CASSLWGGNQPQHF. CDR3 sequence (DNA): TGTGCCAGCAGTTTATGGGGGGGCAATCAGCCCCAGCATTTT. The chain couples TRBV27 to TRBJ1-5; possibly TRBD1 for D (5 bases). Deletions cut 1 base from V and 2 bases from J, with 6 bases between. CDR3 length: 14 amino acids. Germline V gives CDR1 MNHEY, CDR2 SMNVEV (reference sequence).

The gene calls are TRBV5-1 and TRBJ2-2, with TRBD2 identical over 10 bases. Looked up from germline, CDR1 is SGHRS and CDR2 is YFSETQ. V lost 0 bases, J lost 2 bases, and 4 bases stayed unmatched. The CDR3 is made up of 17 amino acids. The CDR3 DNA follows: TGCGCCAGCAGCTTGGAACTAGCGGGATATAACACCGGGGAGCTGTTTTTT. Its translation is CASSLELAGYNTGELFF.